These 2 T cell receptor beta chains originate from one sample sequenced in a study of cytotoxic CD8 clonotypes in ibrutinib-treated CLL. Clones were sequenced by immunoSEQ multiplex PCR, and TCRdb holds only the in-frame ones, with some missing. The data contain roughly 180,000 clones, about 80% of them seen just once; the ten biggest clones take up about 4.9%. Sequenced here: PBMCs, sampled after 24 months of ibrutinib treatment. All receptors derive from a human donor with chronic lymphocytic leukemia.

In nucleotides, the CDR3 is TGCGCCAGCAGTGTCAACCCCAAGAACACTGAAGCTTTCTTT. Its translation: CASSVNPKNTEAFF. This sequence joins TRBV10-2 and TRBJ1-1; D not certain. The germline V gene encodes CDR1 WSHSY and CDR2 SAAADI. The V and J ends lost 4 bases and 1 base respectively, with 10 bases between them. This CDR3 comprises 14 residues.

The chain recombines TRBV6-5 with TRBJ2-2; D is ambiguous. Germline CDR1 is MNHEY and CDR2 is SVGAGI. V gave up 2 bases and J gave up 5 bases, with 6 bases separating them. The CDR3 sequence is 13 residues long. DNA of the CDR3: TGTGCCAGCAGTTACCTCCGGACCGGGGAGCTGTTTTTT. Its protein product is CASSYLRTGELFF.